Below, one T cell receptor (beta chain) is given with its context. Its target is unknown. The entry originates in a study of shared clonotypes between healthy human individuals. Overall study: Each donor's CD4 naive and CD4 memory cells filled three plates apiece, CD8 naive two, and CD8 memory one.

Whole-study results and caveats: When compared with the clonotypes that were shared by all four sorted-subset donors, the non-shared clonotypes turned out to have lower generation probabilities. A handful of donors showed sharing of approximately 5% of naive CD4 clonotypes.

The V segment lost 0 bases and the J segment 5 bases; nucleotides outside the gene matches: 3. The CDR3 contains 14 residues. CDR1 and CDR2 from the germline V gene are MNHNS and SASEGT. As processed by the authors: Quality scores were absent from the junction-only immunoSEQ sequences, so filtering differed. The method was immunoSEQ multiplex PCR; TCRdb's version includes in-frame clones alone and lacks a portion of them. V, J and clone size are taken as reported in that table, and D and trimming were inferred from the DNA itself. The table includes about 1 million clones, roughly 80% detected once. Sequenced material: memory CD4+ T cells sorted from blood. Specified subset: CD45RA-negative fraction. This sequence joins TRBV6-1 and TRBJ2-5, with 7 bases identical to TRBD2. The receptor was isolated from a man aged 18 to 35 in good health. The CDR3 nucleotides read TGTGCCAGCAGTGAAGCCGGGGGGTTCGAGACCCAGTACTTC. Translated: CASSEAGGFETQYF.